This TCR beta chain was sequenced in a study of identical twins. TCRdb used MiXCR to reprocess the 5' RACE reads, holding one entry per CDR3 protein. The sample yields around 220,000 distinct CDR3 sequences, over 9.5% seen once. Study results and caveats: Invariant cells of the MAIT and iNKT types might have partly distorted the zero-insertion analyses.

The CDR3 spans 16 residues. The V and J ends lost 3 bases and 2 bases, in that order; junction bases with no gene match: 9. Germline V gene data show CDR1 as MNHEY and CDR2 as SMNVEV (reference sequence). This clonotype was seen a handful of times. Its antigen is still unknown. The source of this sequence is a man aged 50 to 59 in good health. This sequence joins TRBV27 and TRBJ2-5; 7 bases are shared with TRBD1. Sequenced: memory T cells sorted from blood. CDR3 DNA sequence: TGTGCCAGCAGTTTTAGAGAGGGGGCATTGCAAGAGACCCAGTACTTC. Its translation is CASSFREGALQETQYF.